This paragraph reports one T cell receptor beta chain. Assay: immunoSEQ multiplex PCR; the TCRdb copy retains only in-frame clones and omits some. Counted here are fewer than 200,000 clones, more than 75% occurring once; the ten biggest clones make up 1.4%. V was pared by 6 bases and J by 1 base, with 11 bases of the junction left unmatched. The CDR3 is 17 residues long. CDR1 is SGHVS, CDR2 FNYEAQ, per germline. This sample was included in a study of cytomegalovirus exposure and HLA in healthy donors. In the study overall: According to later analysis, the same platform produced the roughly 120 validation and about 700 first-cohort repertoires.

Sample: PBMCs. This receptor was identified in a woman aged 25 to 39 in good health and CMV-seronegative. The J gene is TRBJ2-1, the V gene TRBV7-6; 8 bases are shared with TRBD1. The CDR3 loop reads CASRRGQGTGSYNEQFF. CDR3 DNA: TGTGCCAGCAGACGAGGACAGGGCACCGGGTCCTACAATGAGCAGTTCTTC.